The 16 T cell receptor beta chains below all came from one sample that was sequenced in a study of shared clonotypes between healthy human individuals. Profiled with immunoSEQ multiplex PCR; TCRdb holds only in-frame clones, not every one. The sample carries about 990,000 clones, more than 75% recorded once. Sequences were obtained from memory CD4+ T cells from PBMCs. The subset is: CD45RA-negative fraction. Receptor source: a man aged 18 to 29 in good health. Some clones in this sample may be carry-over from other donors' samples.

V usage is TRBV19 and J usage is TRBJ2-7; 9 bases line up with TRBD2. The CDR3 loop spans 18 amino acids. Germline assignment: CDR1 LNHDA and CDR2 SQIVND (reference sequence). The V gene end was trimmed by 5 bases and the J gene end by 0 bases; junction bases not matched to a gene: 14. The CDR3 protein is CASSRASGGRGPSYEQYF. The DNA of the CDR3 is TGTGCCAGTAGTCGGGCCAGCGGGGGGCGAGGCCCCTCCTACGAGCAGTACTTC.

This clone has only a few counts. This chain connects TRBV28 to TRBJ2-7; no firm D call. Germline-derived CDR1 and CDR2 are MDHEN and SYDVKM. Deletions cut 2 bases from V and 3 bases from J, with 11 bases between. This CDR3 region has 14 residues. In nucleotides, the CDR3 is TGTGCCAGCAGTTTAAGAGACATATACTACGAGCAGTACTTC. Its translation: CASSLRDIYYEQYF. Variable domain in full (rest from reference TRBV28 and TRBJ2-7): DVKVTQSSRYLVKRTGEKVFLECVQDMDHENMFWYRQDPGLGLRLIYFSYDVKMKEKGDIPEGYSVSREKKERFSLILESASTNQTSMYLCASSLRDIYYEQYFGPGTRLTVT.

Concerning this clone: The same CDR3 also results from other DNA sequences found in this sample. The chain combines TRBV5-1 with TRBJ2-1, with TRBD2 identical over 12 bases. The V and J ends lost 0 bases and 7 bases, in that order; junction bases with no gene match: 2. CDR1 is SGHRS and CDR2 is YFSETQ in the germline V gene. This CDR3 comprises 15 residues. CDR3 DNA: TGCGCCAGCAGCTTGGAACTAGCGGGAGGAAATGAGCAGTTCTTC. Amino acid sequence: CASSLELAGGNEQFF.

This clone appeared a single time. The chain combines TRBV5-1 with TRBJ2-7; D possibly corresponds to TRBD1 (6 bases). CDR1 SGHRS and CDR2 YFSETQ come from the germline V gene. V was clipped by 0 bases and J by 2 bases, with 21 bases between them. This CDR3 is built from 18 residues. The CDR3 coding sequence is TGCGCCAGCAGCTTGGCGGGACACCGGACATACGGCACCTACGAGCAGTACTTC. Protein sequence: CASSLAGHRTYGTYEQYF.

CDR3 coding DNA: TGTGCCAGCAGCCCCGGGACAGGGGGAGACTATGGCTACACCTTC. Amino acid sequence: CASSPGTGGDYGYTF. The gene calls are TRBV6-5 and TRBJ1-2, with 11 nucleotides matching TRBD1. V was clipped by 6 bases and J by 3 bases; unmatched bases: 6. Germline loops: CDR1 MNHEY, CDR2 SVGAGI. This CDR3 has 15 amino acids.

The chain joins TRBV19 to TRBJ2-1; tentatively, D is TRBD2 (5 bases). The CDR3 loop spans 14 amino acids. V dropped 7 bases and J dropped 3 bases, with 13 bases sitting between them. Germline assignment: CDR1 LNHDA and CDR2 SQIVND (reference sequence). CDR3 in DNA: TGTGCCAGTATGCCAGAGGGAATCTACAATGAGCAGTTCTTC. Protein: CASMPEGIYNEQFF.

As to this clone: Other DNA sequences in this sample translate to the same CDR3. This chain connects TRBV5-1 to TRBJ2-2, with 8 bases that match TRBD2. Losses at the gene ends were 0 bases for V and 2 bases for J; bases not matched to a gene: 3. CDR1 and CDR2 from the germline V gene are SGHRS and YFSETQ. The CDR3 has 16 residues. DNA of the CDR3: TGCGCCAGCAGCTTGGGTCTAGCGGGCAACACCGGGGAGCTGTTTTTT. Amino acids: CASSLGLAGNTGELFF.

The chain uses TRBV4-1 and TRBJ2-5; 12 nucleotides match TRBD1. Germline trimming cut 2 bases from V and 5 bases from J; bases unmatched to any gene: 6. The CDR3 has 16 amino acids. Germline V gene sequence: CDR1 MGHRA, CDR2 YSYEKL. CDR3 nucleotides: TGCGCCAGCAGCCAACCGGGACAGGGGGCGCGGGAGACCCAGTACTTC. Translated, it gives CASSQPGQGARETQYF.

V gene TRBV5-1 combines with J gene TRBJ2-7; D gene uncertain. The CDR3 extends over 14 amino acids. Germline CDR1 and CDR2: SGHRS and YFSETQ. The V end lost 2 bases, the J end lost 0 bases, and 9 bases lay between the germline ends. The CDR3 region has the DNA TGCGCCAGCAGCTTCCCCAGTAGCTCCTACGAGCAGTACTTC. Translation gives CASSFPSSSYEQYF.

This clone was observed a few times. The chain has TRBV4-1 and TRBJ2-7; TRBD2 aligns across 9 bases. Per the germline V gene, CDR1 is MGHRA and CDR2 is YSYEKL. This CDR3 has 16 residues. Trimming cost V 2 bases and J 7 bases; bases outside gene matches: 12. In DNA form, the CDR3 reads TGCGCCAGCAGCCAAAAGGGACTAGCTGACTCCGGTGAGCAGTACTTC. This codes for CASSQKGLADSGEQYF.

The V call is TRBV7-9, the J call TRBJ2-3; the D gene is possibly TRBD1 (6 bases). V was trimmed by 4 bases and J by 3 bases, leaving 11 bases between them. The CDR3 has 14 amino acids. Germline CDR1 is SEHNR and CDR2 is FQNEAQ (reference sequence). CDR3: CASSYDRITDTQYF. The CDR3 DNA is TGTGCCAGCAGCTACGACAGGATTACAGATACGCAGTATTTT.

This CDR3 is CASSEAGTHSYEQYF. The CDR3 nucleotides are TGTGCCAGCAGTGAAGCCGGGACACACTCCTACGAGCAGTACTTC. The rearrangement uses TRBV6-1 and TRBJ2-7; D perhaps matches TRBD1 (6 bases). The CDR3 is 15 residues long. Germline CDR1 is MNHNS and CDR2 is SASEGT. V was clipped by 0 bases and J by 0 bases, with 9 bases between them.

The chain recombines TRBV28 with TRBJ1-2; 8 nucleotides line up with TRBD1. Germline V gene data show CDR1 as MDHEN and CDR2 as SYDVKM. The CDR3 covers 16 residues. V dropped 2 bases and J dropped 2; count of bases not matched to a gene: 7. The CDR3 here is CASSLGQGASNYGYTF. The DNA of the CDR3 is TGTGCCAGCAGTTTAGGGCAGGGGGCCTCCAACTATGGCTACACCTTC.

Written as DNA, the CDR3 is TGCGCCAGCAGCGTCGGGACTAGCGGGAGGGCCTTTTCTACGTTCTTC. This sequence encodes CASSVGTSGRAFSTFF. This chain uses TRBV5-1 with TRBJ2-1; 16 bases line up with TRBD2. V lost 4 bases and J lost 15; bases outside the gene matches: 13. The germline V gene encodes CDR1 SGHRS and CDR2 YFSETQ. The CDR3 consists of 16 residues.

The CDR3 is CAWTAFWTSGSPGTGELFF. The CDR3 nucleotides read TGTGCCTGGACCGCCTTCTGGACTAGCGGGTCCCCGGGCACCGGGGAGCTGTTTTTT. The V and J genes are TRBV30 and TRBJ2-2; 11 bases are a match to TRBD2. Germline V gives CDR1 GTSNPN, CDR2 SVGIG (reference sequence). CDR3 length: 19 residues. V gave up 4 bases and J gave up 4 bases; unmatched junction bases: 17.

The chain combines TRBV7-6 with TRBJ2-3; tentative D call: TRBD1 (6 bases). From germline, CDR1 is SGHVS and CDR2 FNYEAQ. CDR3 size: 12 residues. V lost 5 bases, J lost 6 bases, and 9 bases lay in between. The CDR3 loop is CASSPGVDTQYF. CDR3 in DNA: TGTGCCAGCAGCCCAGGGGTTGATACGCAGTATTTT. Using reference TRBV7-6 and TRBJ2-3 for the parts outside the CDR3, the full variable domain is GAGVSQSPRYKVTKRGQDVALRCDPISGHVSLYWYRQALGQGPEFLTYFNYEAQQDKSGLPNDRFSAERPEGSISTLTIQRTEQRDSAMYRCASSPGVDTQYFGPGTRLTVL.